Presented here are 7 T cell receptor beta chains from one specimen sequenced in a study of blood T cell repertoires in COVID-19. TCRdb's copy holds only in-frame clones and misses some; the assay was immunoSEQ multiplex PCR. Here the sample spans about 83,000 clones, 86% being singletons. Sequenced sample: peripheral blood. The origin of the receptors is a woman of 80 years or more in a cohort sampled during active or convalescent COVID-19.

The chain recombines TRBV5-1 with TRBJ1-2, with a tentative D call TRBD1 (5 bases). Per the germline V gene, CDR1 is SGHRS and CDR2 is YFSETQ. The CDR3 sequence is 14 residues long. The V end was cut by 0 bases, the J end by 6 bases, with 12 bases between. The CDR3, as DNA: TGCGCCAGCAGCTTGGAACGGGGGGAGGATGGCTACACCTTC. Amino acid sequence: CASSLERGEDGYTF.

The V call is TRBV3-1 (or the pseudogene TRBV3-2), the J call TRBJ2-5; TRBD2 matches 13 bases. The germline V gene encodes CDR1 LGHDT and CDR2 YNNKEL (reference sequence). This CDR3 contains 17 residues. With 1 base clipped from V and 5 bases from J, the junction kept 7 bases outside the gene matches. The CDR3 loop reads CASSQGRTSGRGETQYF. CDR3 nucleotide sequence: TGTGCCAGCAGCCAAGGTAGGACTAGCGGGAGAGGGGAGACCCAGTACTTC.

This sequence joins TRBV5-4 and TRBJ2-3, with 14 bases matching TRBD2. V lost 4 bases to trimming and J lost 5 bases; unmatched junction nucleotides: 9. Germline V gene sequence: CDR1 SGHNT, CDR2 YYREEE (reference sequence). The CDR3 loop spans 17 amino acids. The CDR3 region has the DNA TGTGCCAGCAGCCACGGACTAGCGGGAGGAGTGTTAGATACGCAGTATTTT. Translating gives CASSHGLAGGVLDTQYF.

This chain uses TRBV6-5 with TRBJ1-1, with 8 bases identical to TRBD1. CDR1 and CDR2 from the germline V gene are MNHEY and SVGAGI. V shed 6 bases and J 5 bases; nucleotides not matched to a gene: 5. The CDR3 contains 13 residues. The CDR3: CASSPGGKTEAFF. As DNA, the CDR3 is TGTGCCAGCAGCCCAGGGGGCAAGACTGAAGCTTTCTTT.

Written as DNA, the CDR3 is TGTGCCAGCAGCTTGGCCCGGACATCCTCTAGTGAAAAACTGTTTTTT. It translates to CASSLARTSSSEKLFF. The rearrangement joins TRBV5-4 to TRBJ1-4; a possible D gene is TRBD1 (5 bases). The germline CDR1 and CDR2 sequences are SGHNT and YYREEE (reference sequence). The CDR3 contains 16 residues. Trimming stripped 0 bases from V and 7 bases from J, with 16 bases between.

V is TRBV27 and J is TRBJ2-3; no reliable D call. V dropped 5 bases and J dropped 4 bases, with 13 bases sitting between them. Germline V CDR1 and CDR2: MNHEY, SMNVEV (reference sequence). CDR3 length: 14 amino acids. The CDR3, as DNA: TGTGCCAGCAGTGGCCGTGGCATACCAGATACGCAGTATTTT. Residues: CASSGRGIPDTQYF.

This sequence joins TRBV27 and TRBJ1-2; the match to TRBD1 covers 7 bases. The CDR3 contains 15 residues. V lost 2 bases, J lost 0 bases, and 3 bases stayed unmatched. CDR1 is MNHEY, CDR2 SMNVEV, per germline (reference sequence). DNA for the CDR3: TGTGCCAGCAGTTTAGTTGGGACAGCTAACTATGGCTACACCTTC. Its translation: CASSLVGTANYGYTF.